This T cell receptor (beta chain) was captured in a study of T-cell reconstitution after alpha-beta-depleted transplantation in children. This clonotype was seen at least ten times. Its antigen is as yet unknown. The TCRbeta library incorporated unique molecular identifiers. MiXCR was run by TCRdb on the PCR reads, yielding one entry per CDR3 protein. The sample carries fewer than 350,000 distinct CDR3 sequences, 7.5% to 9% recorded once. Points from the study as a whole: From surviving recipient T cells and thymic progenitors came the high day-60 TCRbeta diversity observed in some patients. The main origin of T-cell counts and diversity one year after transplant was newly produced T cells. Expanded clones from the graft, numbering several hundred, reportedly supplied alpha-beta T cells about two months after transplant.

The CDR3 is 14 amino acids. V lost 7 bases and J 1 base, leaving 14 bases between the germline ends. From germline, CDR1 is SEHNR and CDR2 FQNEAQ (reference sequence). The receptor was isolated from a female patient aged 2-9 years who had a stem cell transplant for Fanconi anemia, so the T cells may come from the graft donor. The material sequenced was peripheral blood, taken 360 days after TCRalphabeta/CD19-depleted stem cell transplant. This chain joins TRBV7-9 and TRBJ2-7; D call uncertain. The CDR3 sequence: CASKKGHLSYEQYF. The CDR3 region has the DNA TGTGCCAGCAAGAAAGGGCACCTTTCCTACGAGCAGTACTTC.